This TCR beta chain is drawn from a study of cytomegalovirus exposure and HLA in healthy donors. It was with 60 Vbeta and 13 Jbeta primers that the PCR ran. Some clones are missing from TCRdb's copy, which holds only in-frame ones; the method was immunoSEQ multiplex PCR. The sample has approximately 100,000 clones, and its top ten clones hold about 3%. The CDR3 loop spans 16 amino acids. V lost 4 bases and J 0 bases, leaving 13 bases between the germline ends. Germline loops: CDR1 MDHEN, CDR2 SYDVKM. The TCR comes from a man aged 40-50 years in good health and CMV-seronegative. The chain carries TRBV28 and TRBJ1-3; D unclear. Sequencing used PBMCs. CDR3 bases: TGTGCCAGCAGTTCCCCCGGGGTCAGCTCTGGAAACACCATATATTTT. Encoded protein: CASSSPGVSSGNTIYF.